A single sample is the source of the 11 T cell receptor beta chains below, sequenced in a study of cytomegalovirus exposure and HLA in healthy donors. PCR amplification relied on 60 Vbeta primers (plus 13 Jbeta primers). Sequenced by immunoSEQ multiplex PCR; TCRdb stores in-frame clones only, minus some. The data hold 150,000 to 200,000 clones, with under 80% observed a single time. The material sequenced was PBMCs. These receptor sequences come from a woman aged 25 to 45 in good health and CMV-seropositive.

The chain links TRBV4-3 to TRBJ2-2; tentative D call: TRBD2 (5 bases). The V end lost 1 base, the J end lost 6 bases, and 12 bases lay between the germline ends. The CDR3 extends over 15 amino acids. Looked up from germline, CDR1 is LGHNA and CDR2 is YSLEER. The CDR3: CASSQARQEAGELFF. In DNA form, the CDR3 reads TGCGCCAGCAGCCAAGCGAGGCAGGAGGCCGGGGAGCTGTTTTTT.

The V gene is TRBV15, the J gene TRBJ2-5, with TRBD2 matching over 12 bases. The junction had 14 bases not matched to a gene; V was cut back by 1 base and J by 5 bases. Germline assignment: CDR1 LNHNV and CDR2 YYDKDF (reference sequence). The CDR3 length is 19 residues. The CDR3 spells CATSRVLAGGRTLGETQYF. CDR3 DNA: TGTGCCACCAGCAGAGTTCTAGCGGGGGGGCGGACCCTCGGGGAGACCCAGTACTTC.

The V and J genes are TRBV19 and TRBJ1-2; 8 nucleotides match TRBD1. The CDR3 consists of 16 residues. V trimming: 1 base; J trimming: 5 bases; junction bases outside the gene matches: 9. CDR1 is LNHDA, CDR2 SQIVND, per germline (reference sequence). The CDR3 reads CASSIVAGQVLYGYTF. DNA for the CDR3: TGTGCCAGTAGTATAGTTGCGGGACAGGTGTTATATGGCTACACCTTC.

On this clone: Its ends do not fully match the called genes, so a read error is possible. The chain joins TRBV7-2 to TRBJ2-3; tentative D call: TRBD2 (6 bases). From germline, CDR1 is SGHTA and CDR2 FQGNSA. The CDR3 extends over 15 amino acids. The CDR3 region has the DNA TGTGCCAGCAGCGTAGCGGCATATAGCACAGATACGCAGTATTTT. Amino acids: CASSVAAYSTDTQYF.

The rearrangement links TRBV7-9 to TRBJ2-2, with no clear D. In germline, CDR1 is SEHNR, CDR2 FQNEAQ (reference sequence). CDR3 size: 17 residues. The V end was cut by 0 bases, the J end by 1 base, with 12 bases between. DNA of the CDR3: TGTGCCAGCAGCTTAGCCTCTATCGGAGTGAACACCGGGGAGCTGTTTTTT. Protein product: CASSLASIGVNTGELFF.

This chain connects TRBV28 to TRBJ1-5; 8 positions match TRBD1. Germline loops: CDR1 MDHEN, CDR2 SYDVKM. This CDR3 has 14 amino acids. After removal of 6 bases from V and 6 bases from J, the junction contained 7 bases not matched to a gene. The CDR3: CASRPTGDIQPQHF. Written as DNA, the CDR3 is TGTGCCAGCAGGCCGACAGGGGATATTCAGCCCCAGCATTTT.

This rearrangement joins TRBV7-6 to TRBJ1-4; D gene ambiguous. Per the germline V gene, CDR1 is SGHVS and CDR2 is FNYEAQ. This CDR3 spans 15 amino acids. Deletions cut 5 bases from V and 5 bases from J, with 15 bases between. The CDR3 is CASSRRRVGNEKLFF. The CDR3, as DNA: TGTGCCAGCAGCAGACGACGCGTCGGGAATGAAAAACTGTTTTTT.

CDR3: CASSLDQGGTSSYNSPLHF. The CDR3 DNA is TGTGCCAGCAGCTTAGACCAAGGGGGTACGAGCTCCTATAATTCACCCCTCCACTTT. The chain carries TRBV11-3 and TRBJ1-6, with D possibly matching TRBD1 (6 bases). Germline-derived CDR1 and CDR2 are SGHNT and YENEEA. CDR3 length equals 19 residues. The V end was cut by 0 bases, the J end by 0 bases, with 15 bases between.

CDR3 amino acids: CASSFGILDGYTF. The CDR3 nucleotides read TGTGCCAGCTCATTTGGCATCCTGGATGGCTACACCTTC. This chain links TRBV18 with TRBJ1-2; no reliable D call. The CDR3 is 13 residues long. Trimming took 5 bases from V and 6 from J, leaving 13 bases between them. Germline lookup yields CDR1 KGHSH and CDR2 LQKENI.

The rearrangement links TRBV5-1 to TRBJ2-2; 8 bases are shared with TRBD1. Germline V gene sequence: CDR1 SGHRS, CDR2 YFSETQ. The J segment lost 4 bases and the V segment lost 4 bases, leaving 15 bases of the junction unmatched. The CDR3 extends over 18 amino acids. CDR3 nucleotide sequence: TGCGCCAGCAGCCTCCCGTTAGACAGACAGGGGACCACCGGGGAGCTGTTTTTT. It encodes CASSLPLDRQGTTGELFF. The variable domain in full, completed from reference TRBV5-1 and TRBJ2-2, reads KAGVTQTPRYLIKTRGQQVTLSCSPISGHRSVSWYQQTPGQGLQFLFEYFSETQRNKGNFPGRFSGRQFSNSRSEMNVSTLELGDSALYLCASSLPLDRQGTTGELFFGEGSRLTVL.

CDR3 residues: CASSQGLQRGGPDQETQYF. The CDR3 nucleotides are TGCGCCAGCAGCCAAGGTCTCCAGCGAGGGGGCCCGGACCAAGAGACCCAGTACTTC. The chain uses TRBV4-3 and TRBJ2-5, with 7 bases that match TRBD1. CDR1 LGHNA and CDR2 YSLEER come from the germline V gene. The CDR3 is 19 residues long. V was pared by 1 base and J by 0 bases, with 14 bases of the junction left unmatched.